This TCR beta chain was retrieved from a study of blood T cell repertoires in COVID-19. Study as a whole: PBMCs, B-cell-depleted T cells, or T cells were the source of the cDNA or gDNA that made up the material.

Clones were read by immunoSEQ multiplex PCR, and TCRdb kept only the in-frame ones, dropping some. The table records about 140,000 clones, about nine tenths of them present only once. The sample comprised peripheral blood. This receptor was identified in a man between 50 and 59 years old who had recovered from COVID-19.

DNA for the CDR3: TGTGCCAGCAGCGCTGGGGCAGGGATCTATGGCTACACCTTC. Its protein product is CASSAGAGIYGYTF. This rearrangement joins TRBV5-5 to TRBJ1-2; the D gene is possibly TRBD1 (5 bases). The CDR3 has 14 amino acids. Germline V gene sequence: CDR1 SGHKS, CDR2 YYEKEE (reference sequence). The V and J ends lost 4 bases and 4 bases respectively, with 14 bases between them.